This TCR beta chain was sequenced during a study of response to subunit inactivated influenza vaccine. Study-wide results and caveats: Authors suggested each seasonal influenza vaccination recruits few new T cells.

This clonotype was found a few times. No antigen is known for it. TCRdb fed the RT-PCR reads into MiXCR, producing one record per CDR3 protein. The table lists hundreds of thousands of distinct CDR3 sequences, around a sixth of them singletons, with 11% in the top ten. Germline values: CDR1 DFQATT, CDR2 SNEGSKA (reference sequence). V gave up 7 bases and J gave up 2 bases; unmatched junction bases: 10. The CDR3 loop spans 14 amino acids. Sequencing used PBMCs from blood, obtained 11 to 12 days after vaccination. V is TRBV20-1 and J is TRBJ2-7, with 8 bases fitting TRBD2. The source of this sequence is a middle-aged man who received an inactivated influenza vaccine. CDR3 in DNA: TGCAGTGTCTCATCAGCGGGAGACACCTACGAGCAGTACTTC. Its translation is CSVSSAGDTYEQYF.